This TCR beta chain was documented in a study of beta chain features in type 1 diabetes. The study, taken as a whole, reports: TCRB CDR3 length was moderately but significantly reduced in all four CD4+ subsets of Type 1 diabetes patients. There were fewer insertions and more deletions at the VDJ junctions of type 1 diabetes patients.

Isolated RNA was reverse transcribed in full, so expressed TCRB transcripts were sequenced. The data were produced by immunoSEQ multiplex PCR, yet TCRdb's version contains in-frame clones alone and is incomplete. This sample has some 350,000 clones, with approximately 15% found just once. This CDR3 is 16 amino acids long. Germline-derived CDR1 and CDR2 are SGHAT and FQNNGV. V was trimmed by 5 bases and J by 0 bases, leaving 15 bases between them. This clone was seen a handful of times. Its antigen is unidentified. The origin of this receptor is a young woman with type 1 diabetes. Sequenced input: naive CD4+ T cells from blood. This sequence joins TRBV11-2 and TRBJ2-3; D remains unclear. CDR3 in DNA: TGTGCCAGCAGCATCCTTGGCGGCCTTAGCACAGATACGCAGTATTTT. It codes for CASSILGGLSTDTQYF.